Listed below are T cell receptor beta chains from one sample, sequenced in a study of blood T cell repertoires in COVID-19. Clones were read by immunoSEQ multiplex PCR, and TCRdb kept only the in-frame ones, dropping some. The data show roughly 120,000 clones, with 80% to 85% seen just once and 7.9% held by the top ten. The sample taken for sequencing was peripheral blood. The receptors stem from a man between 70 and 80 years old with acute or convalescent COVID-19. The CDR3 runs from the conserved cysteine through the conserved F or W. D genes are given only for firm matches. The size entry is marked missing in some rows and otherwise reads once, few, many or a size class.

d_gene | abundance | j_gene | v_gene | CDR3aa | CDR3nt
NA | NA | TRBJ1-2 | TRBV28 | CALNGGYGYTF | TGTGCCTTGAACGGGGGCTATGGCTACACCTTC
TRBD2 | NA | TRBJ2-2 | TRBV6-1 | CASSEVGRDGELFF | TGTGCCAGCAGTGAAGTCGGGAGGGATGGGGAGCTGTTTTTT
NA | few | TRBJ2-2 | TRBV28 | CASRRTGELFF | TGTGCCAGCCGGCGGACCGGGGAGCTGTTTTTT
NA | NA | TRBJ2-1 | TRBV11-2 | CASTQQFGGHTYNEQFF | TGTGCCAGCACCCAACAGTTCGGGGGTCACACCTACAATGAGCAGTTCTTC
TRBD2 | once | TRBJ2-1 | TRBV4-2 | CASSQDKGTSGTNEQFF | TGTGCCAGCAGCCAAGATAAGGGGACTAGCGGGACCAATGAGCAGTTCTTC
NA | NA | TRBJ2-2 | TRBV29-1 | CSVGDRRDTGELFF | TGCAGCGTGGGTGACAGGAGAGACACCGGGGAGCTGTTTTTT
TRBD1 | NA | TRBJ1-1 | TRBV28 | CASSSTGDRDTEAFF | TGTGCCAGCAGTTCGACAGGGGATCGGGACACTGAAGCTTTCTTT
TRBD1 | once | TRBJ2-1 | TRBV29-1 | CSVELGQGIRDNEQFF | TGCAGCGTTGAACTGGGACAGGGAATAAGGGACAATGAGCAGTTCTTC
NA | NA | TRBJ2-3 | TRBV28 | CASSFLPSAGAQYF | TGTGCCAGCAGTTTCCTTCCCTCCGCAGGCGCGCAGTATTTT
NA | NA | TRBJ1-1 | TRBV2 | CASSVQGQNTEAFF | TGTGCCAGCAGCGTACAGGGACAGAACACTGAAGCTTTCTTT
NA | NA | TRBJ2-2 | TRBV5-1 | CASSPGDTGELFF | TGCGCCAGCAGCCCCGGGGACACCGGGGAGCTGTTTTTT
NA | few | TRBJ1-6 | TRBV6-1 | CASSETGLYSPLHF | TGTGCCAGCAGTGAAACAGGGCTATATTCACCCCTCCACTTT
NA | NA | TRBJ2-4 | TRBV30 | CAWSVGLVRNIQYF | TGTGCCTGGAGTGTAGGTCTAGTTCGTAACATTCAGTACTTC
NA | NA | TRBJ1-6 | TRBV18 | CASSPGTDSPLHF | TGTGCCAGCTCACCAGGGACTGATTCACCCCTCCACTTT
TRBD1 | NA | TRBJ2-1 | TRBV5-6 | CASSRGQGNNEQFF | TGTGCCAGCAGTCGGGGACAGGGAAACAATGAGCAGTTCTTC
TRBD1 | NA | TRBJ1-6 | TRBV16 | CASSRTGGFSPLHF | TGTGCCAGCAGCCGGACAGGGGGTTTCTCACCCCTCCACTTT
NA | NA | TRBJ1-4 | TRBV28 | CASSGGAATNEKLFF | TGTGCCAGCAGTGGAGGGGCAGCAACTAATGAAAAACTGTTTTTT
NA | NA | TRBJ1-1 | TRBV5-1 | CASRASGTPTEAFF | TGCGCCAGCAGAGCCTCCGGGACACCCACTGAAGCTTTCTTT
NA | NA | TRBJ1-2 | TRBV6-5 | CASRETGFYGYTF | TGTGCCAGTCGGGAGACGGGTTTCTATGGCTACACCTTC
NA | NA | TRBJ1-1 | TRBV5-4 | CASSLGYMGAEAFF | TGTGCCAGCAGCTTGGGTTACATGGGCGCTGAAGCTTTCTTT
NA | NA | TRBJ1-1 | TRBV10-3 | CASSGGLTEAFF | TGTGCCAGTTCAGGAGGGCTGACTGAAGCTTTCTTT
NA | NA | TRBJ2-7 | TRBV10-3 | CAISEGPGTYEQYF | TGTGCCATCAGTGAAGGTCCAGGTACCTACGAGCAGTACTTC
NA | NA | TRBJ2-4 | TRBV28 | CASSPGGIKNIQYF | TGTGCCAGCAGCCCCGGTGGTATCAAAAACATTCAGTACTTC
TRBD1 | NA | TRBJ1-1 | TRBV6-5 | CASTVGQDTEAFF | TGTGCCAGCACGGTGGGACAGGACACTGAAGCTTTCTTT
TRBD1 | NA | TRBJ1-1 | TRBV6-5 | CASSYSTGSNTEAFF | TGTGCCAGCAGTTACTCGACAGGGTCGAACACTGAAGCTTTCTTT
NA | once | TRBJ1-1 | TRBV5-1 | CASSPLGGAMNTEAFF | TGCGCCAGCAGCCCCCTGGGGGGGGCGATGAACACTGAAGCTTTCTTT
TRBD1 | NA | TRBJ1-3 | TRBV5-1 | CASSTGEGFSGNTIYF | TGCGCCAGCAGCACAGGGGAAGGGTTCTCTGGAAACACCATATATTTT
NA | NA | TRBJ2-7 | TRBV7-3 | CASSLVGGGEQYF | TGTGCCAGCAGCTTAGTGGGGGGAGGCGAGCAGTACTTC
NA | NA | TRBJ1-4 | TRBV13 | CASSLAAGATNEKLFF | TGTGCCAGCAGCTTAGCGGCGGGTGCAACTAATGAAAAACTGTTTTTT
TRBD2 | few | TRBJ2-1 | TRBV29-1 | CSVELTSGAYNEQFF | TGCAGCGTTGAGCTCACTAGCGGAGCCTACAATGAGCAGTTCTTC
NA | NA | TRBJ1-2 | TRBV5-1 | CASSLAGERHGYTF | TGCGCCAGCAGCTTGGCCGGAGAGAGACATGGCTACACCTTC
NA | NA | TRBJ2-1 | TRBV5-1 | CASSRDSSSYNEQFF | TGCGCCAGCAGCCGGGACTCCAGCTCCTACAATGAGCAGTTCTTC
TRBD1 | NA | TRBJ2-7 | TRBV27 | CASSVRDSNYEQYF | TGTGCCAGCAGTGTCCGGGACAGCAACTACGAGCAGTACTTC
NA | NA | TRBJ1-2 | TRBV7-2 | CASSPDRTRGYTF | TGTGCCAGCAGCCCAGACAGAACCCGTGGCTACACCTTC
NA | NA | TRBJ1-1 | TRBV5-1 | CATTGGRRSTEAFF | TGCGCCACCACAGGAGGGCGGCGGAGCACTGAAGCTTTCTTT
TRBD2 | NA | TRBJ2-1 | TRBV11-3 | CASSLGRNIDNEQFF | TGTGCCAGCAGCCTCGGGAGGAATATTGACAATGAGCAGTTCTTC
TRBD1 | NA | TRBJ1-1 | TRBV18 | CASSPLDRGGTEAFF | TGTGCCAGCTCACCCCTGGACAGGGGTGGCACTGAAGCTTTCTTT
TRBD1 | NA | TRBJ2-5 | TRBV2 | CASDRDEETQYF | TGTGCCAGCGACAGGGACGAGGAGACCCAGTACTTC
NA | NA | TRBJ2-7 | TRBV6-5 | CASSYSMTGGEQYF | TGTGCCAGCAGTTACTCGATGACAGGAGGCGAGCAGTACTTC
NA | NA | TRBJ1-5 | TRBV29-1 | CSVAMRNQPQHF | TGCAGCGTTGCGATGAGGAATCAGCCCCAGCATTTT
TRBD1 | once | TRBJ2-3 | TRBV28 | CASSSTGTGPTDTQYF | TGTGCCAGCAGTTCGACAGGGACAGGGCCCACAGATACGCAGTATTTT
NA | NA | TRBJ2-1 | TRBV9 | CASSVQAGYNEQFF | TGTGCCAGCAGCGTACAGGCTGGGTACAATGAGCAGTTCTTC
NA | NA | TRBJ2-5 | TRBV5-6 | CASSYPAGKETQYF | TGTGCCAGCAGCTACCCGGCGGGTAAAGAGACCCAGTACTTC
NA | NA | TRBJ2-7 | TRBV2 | CASSEQGHPYEQYF | TGTGCCAGCAGCGAACAAGGACACCCCTACGAGCAGTACTTC
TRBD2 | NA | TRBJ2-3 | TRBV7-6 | CASSLTSGGDTQYF | TGTGCCAGCAGTTTAACTAGCGGGGGAGATACGCAGTATTTT
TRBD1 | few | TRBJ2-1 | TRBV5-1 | CASSNTGTGRDEQFF | TGCGCCAGCAGCAATACCGGGACAGGGCGGGATGAGCAGTTCTTC
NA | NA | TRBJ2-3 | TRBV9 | CASSSPSGQRTDTQYF | TGTGCCAGCAGCTCTCCAAGCGGGCAACGCACAGATACGCAGTATTTT
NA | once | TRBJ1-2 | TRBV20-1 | CSASAPTTGRYGYTF | TGCAGTGCTAGTGCACCCACCACAGGTCGATATGGCTACACCTTC
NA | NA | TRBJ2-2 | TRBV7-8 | CASSPQAKGAGELFF | TGTGCCAGCAGCCCTCAAGCGAAGGGGGCCGGGGAGCTGTTTTTT
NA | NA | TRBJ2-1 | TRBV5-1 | CASSQGQPGNEQFF | TGCGCCAGCAGCCAGGGACAACCGGGGAATGAGCAGTTCTTC
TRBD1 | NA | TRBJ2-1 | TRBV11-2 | CASTLWTGAGNEQFF | TGTGCCAGCACCCTATGGACAGGGGCGGGAAATGAGCAGTTCTTC
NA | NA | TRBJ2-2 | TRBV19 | CASSDRRNTGELFF | TGTGCCAGTAGTGACAGGAGAAACACCGGGGAGCTGTTTTTT
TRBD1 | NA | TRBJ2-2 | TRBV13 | CASSTWDRVNTGELFF | TGTGCCAGCAGCACCTGGGACAGGGTGAACACCGGGGAGCTGTTTTTT
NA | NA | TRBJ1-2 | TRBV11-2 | CASSEQGIDGYTF | TGTGCCAGCAGCGAACAGGGAATTGATGGCTACACCTTC
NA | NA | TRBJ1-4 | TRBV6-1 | CASSESLWGEGKLFF | TGTGCCAGCAGTGAGAGTCTTTGGGGGGAGGGAAAACTGTTTTTT